This paragraph reports one T cell receptor (beta chain). The antigen remains undetermined. The entry originates in a study of T-cell reconstitution after alpha-beta-depleted transplantation in children. Study-level results: Reportedly, alpha-beta T cells present about two months post-transplant originated from several hundred expanded clones of graft origin. Diversity and T-cell counts at one year after transplant derived mostly from new T cells. From surviving recipient T cells and thymic progenitors came the high day-60 TCRbeta diversity observed in some patients.

Trimming took off 4 bases at V and 8 bases at J, with 14 bases between the two ends. The CDR3 contains 13 residues. Germline V lookup: CDR1 LGHNA, CDR2 YNFKEQ. The authors prepared the TCRbeta library with unique molecular identifiers. TCRdb used MiXCR to reprocess the PCR reads, holding one entry per CDR3 protein. The repertoire holds about 980,000 distinct CDR3 sequences, with less than 30% as singletons. This receptor was obtained from a boy in the first two years of life who had a stem cell transplant for SCID, so the T cells may come from the graft donor. The input for sequencing was PBMCs, mostly from graft donor cells, taken 360 days after TCRalphabeta/CD19-depleted stem cell transplant. The V call is TRBV4-2, the J call TRBJ1-2, with D perhaps matching TRBD1 (6 bases). The CDR3 is CASSLPSGGGYTF. The DNA for the CDR3 is TGTGCCAGCAGCCTACCGAGCGGGGGCGGCTACACCTTC.